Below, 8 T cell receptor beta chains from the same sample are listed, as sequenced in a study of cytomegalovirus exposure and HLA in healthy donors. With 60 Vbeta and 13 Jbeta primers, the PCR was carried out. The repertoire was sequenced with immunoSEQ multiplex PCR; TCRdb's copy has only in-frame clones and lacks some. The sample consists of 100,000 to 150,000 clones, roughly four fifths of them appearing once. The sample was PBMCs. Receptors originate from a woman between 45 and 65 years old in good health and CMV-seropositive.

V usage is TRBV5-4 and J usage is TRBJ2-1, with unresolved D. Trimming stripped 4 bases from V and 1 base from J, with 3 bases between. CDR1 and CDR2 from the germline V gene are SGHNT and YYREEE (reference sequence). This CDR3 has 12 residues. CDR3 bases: TGTGCCAGCAGCCTTTCCTACAATGAGCAGTTCTTC. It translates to CASSLSYNEQFF.

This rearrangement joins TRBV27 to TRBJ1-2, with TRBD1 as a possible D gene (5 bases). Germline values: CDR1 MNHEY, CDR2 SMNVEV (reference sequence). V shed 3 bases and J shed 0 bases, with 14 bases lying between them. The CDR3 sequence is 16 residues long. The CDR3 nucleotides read TGTGCCAGCAGTTTCGCTGGGGGGGAAGCTAACTATGGCTACACCTTC. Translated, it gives CASSFAGGEANYGYTF.

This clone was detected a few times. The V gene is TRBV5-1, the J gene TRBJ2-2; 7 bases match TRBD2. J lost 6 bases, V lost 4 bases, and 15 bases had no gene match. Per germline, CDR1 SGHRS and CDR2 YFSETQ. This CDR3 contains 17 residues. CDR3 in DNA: TGCGCCAGCAGCAGTAGCGGGCGGAACGGGCTCTCCGGGGAGCTGTTTTTT. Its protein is CASSSSGRNGLSGELFF.

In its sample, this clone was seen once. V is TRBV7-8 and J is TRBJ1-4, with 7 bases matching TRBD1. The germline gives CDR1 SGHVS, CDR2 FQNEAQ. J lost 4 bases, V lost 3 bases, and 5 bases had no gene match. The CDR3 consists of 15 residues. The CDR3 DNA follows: TGTGCCAGCAGCTTCGACAGGGCAGATAATGAAAAACTGTTTTTT. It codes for CASSFDRADNEKLFF.

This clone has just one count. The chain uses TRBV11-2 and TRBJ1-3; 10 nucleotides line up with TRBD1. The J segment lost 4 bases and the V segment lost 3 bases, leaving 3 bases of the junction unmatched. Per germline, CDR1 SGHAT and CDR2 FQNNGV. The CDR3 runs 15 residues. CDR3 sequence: CASSLGQGWGNTIYF. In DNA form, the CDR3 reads TGTGCCAGCAGCTTGGGACAGGGGTGGGGAAACACCATATATTTT.

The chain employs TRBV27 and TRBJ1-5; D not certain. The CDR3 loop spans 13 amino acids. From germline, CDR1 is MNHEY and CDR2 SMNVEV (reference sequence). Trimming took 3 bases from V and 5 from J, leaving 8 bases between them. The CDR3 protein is CASSFGPHQPQHF. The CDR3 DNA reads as TGTGCCAGCAGTTTCGGTCCCCATCAGCCCCAGCATTTT.

The CDR3 loop is CASSLEVAISSYNEQFF. The CDR3 region has the DNA TGTGCCAGCAGCTTAGAAGTAGCGATTAGCTCCTACAATGAGCAGTTCTTC. The V and J genes are TRBV7-9 and TRBJ2-1, with D tentatively TRBD2 (5 bases). Germline values: CDR1 SEHNR, CDR2 FQNEAQ (reference sequence). CDR3 length equals 17 residues. Trimming shortened V by 1 base and J by 0 bases, and 13 bases separated the two germline ends.

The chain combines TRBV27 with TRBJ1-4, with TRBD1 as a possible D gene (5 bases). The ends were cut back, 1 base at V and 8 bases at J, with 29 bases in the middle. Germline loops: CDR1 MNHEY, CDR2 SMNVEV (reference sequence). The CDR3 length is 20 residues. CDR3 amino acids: CASSLLGRLSGGRGKEKLFF. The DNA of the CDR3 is TGTGCCAGCAGTTTATTAGGGAGGTTGTCTGGGGGTCGGGGGAAGGAAAAACTGTTTTTT.